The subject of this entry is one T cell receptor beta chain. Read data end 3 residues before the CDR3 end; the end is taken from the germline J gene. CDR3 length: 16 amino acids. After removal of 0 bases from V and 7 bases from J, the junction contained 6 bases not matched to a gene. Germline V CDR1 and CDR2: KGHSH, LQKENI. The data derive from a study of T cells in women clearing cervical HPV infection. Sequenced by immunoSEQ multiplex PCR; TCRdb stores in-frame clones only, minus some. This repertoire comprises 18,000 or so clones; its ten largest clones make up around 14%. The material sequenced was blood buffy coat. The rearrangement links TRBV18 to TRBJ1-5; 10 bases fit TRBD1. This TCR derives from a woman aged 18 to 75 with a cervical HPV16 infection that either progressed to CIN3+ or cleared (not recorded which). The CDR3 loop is CASSPPPGQGNQPQHF. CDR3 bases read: TGTGCCAGCTCACCACCGCCGGGACAGGGGAACCAGCCC.